One sample yielded the 4 T cell receptor beta chains listed below, sequenced in a study of blood T cell repertoires in COVID-19. Produced via immunoSEQ multiplex PCR; TCRdb's table is partial and in-frame only. The sample includes over 200,000 clones, just under 90% of them seen just once. The material sequenced was PBMCs or T cells enriched from blood (not recorded which). These TCRs come from a man younger than 45 who had recovered from COVID-19.

The chain employs TRBV10-3 and TRBJ2-5; TRBD1 is a possible D gene (5 bases). V lost 8 bases, J lost 5 bases, and 12 bases lay in between. The CDR3 loop spans 12 amino acids. Germline CDR1 and CDR2: ENHRY and SYGVKD. In DNA form, the CDR3 reads TGTGCCATCGGCAAGGGGCTGGAGACCCAGTACTTC. It yields the protein CAIGKGLETQYF.

This rearrangement joins TRBV4-1 to TRBJ2-7, with no clear D. The CDR3 loop spans 16 amino acids. Germline V CDR1 and CDR2: MGHRA, YSYEKL. Trimming left V 0 bases short and J 0 bases short, with 12 bases between. The DNA of the CDR3 is TGCGCCAGCAGCCAAGAACCGTGGGCAGCCTCCTACGAGCAGTACTTC. It translates to CASSQEPWAASYEQYF.

This chain uses TRBV28 with TRBJ2-7; the match to TRBD2 covers 13 bases. The CDR3 sequence is 19 residues long. Germline V gives CDR1 MDHEN, CDR2 SYDVKM. The V gene end was trimmed by 1 base and the J gene end by 2 bases; junction bases not matched to a gene: 11. The chain's CDR3 is CASSLFSWTSGSPAYEQYF. In DNA, the CDR3 is TGTGCCAGCAGTTTATTCTCCTGGACTAGCGGGAGTCCGGCCTACGAGCAGTACTTC.

The chain joins TRBV29-1 to TRBJ1-1; no clear D gene. The CDR3 contains 11 residues. CDR1 and CDR2 from the germline V gene are SQVTM and ANQGSEA. V shed 4 bases and J shed 8 bases, with 11 bases lying between them. CDR3 sequence (DNA): TGCAGCGTTGGCAGGCCCCCAGAAGCTTTCTTT. Amino acid sequence: CSVGRPPEAFF.